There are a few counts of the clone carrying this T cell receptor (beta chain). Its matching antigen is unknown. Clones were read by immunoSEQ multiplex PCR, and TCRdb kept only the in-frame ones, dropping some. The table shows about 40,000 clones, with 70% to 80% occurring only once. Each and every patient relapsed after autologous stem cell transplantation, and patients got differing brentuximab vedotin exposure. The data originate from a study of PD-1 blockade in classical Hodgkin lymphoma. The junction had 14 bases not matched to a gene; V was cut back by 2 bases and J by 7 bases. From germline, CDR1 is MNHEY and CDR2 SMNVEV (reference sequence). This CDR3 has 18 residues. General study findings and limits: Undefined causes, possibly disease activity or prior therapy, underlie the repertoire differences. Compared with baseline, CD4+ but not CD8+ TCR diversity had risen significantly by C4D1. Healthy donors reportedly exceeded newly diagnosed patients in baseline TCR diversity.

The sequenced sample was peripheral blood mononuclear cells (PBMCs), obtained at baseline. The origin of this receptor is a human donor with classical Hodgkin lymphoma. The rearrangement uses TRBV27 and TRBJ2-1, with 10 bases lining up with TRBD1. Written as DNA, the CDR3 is TGTGCCAGCAGTTTACCGGACGGGGGGACAGGGGACAGAAATGAGCAGTTCTTC. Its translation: CASSLPDGGTGDRNEQFF.